This paragraph reports one T cell receptor beta chain. The antigen is unknown. It was RNA transcripts that yielded the amplified TCR beta CDR3 regions. An initial round of RT-PCR targeting the TCR CDR3 relied on the HTBI primer set. TCRdb used MiXCR to reprocess the multiplex PCR reads, holding one entry per CDR3 protein. The sample lists fewer than 800,000 distinct CDR3 sequences, approximately 16% occurring once. This sample is drawn from a study of T cells in Graves' hyperthyroidism and ophthalmopathy. Germline values: CDR1 MDHEN, CDR2 SYDVKM. The CDR3 is 15 amino acids. Trimming shortened V by 2 bases and J by 5 bases, and 16 bases separated the two germline ends. The patients, who ranged from 18 to 65 in age, presented with newly diagnosed hyperthyroidism lasting under 2 months. Any patient presenting with uncontrolled infection, other autoimmune disease, pregnancy or lactation was left out. Study findings and constraints: Blood held most thyroid clonotypes expanded above 0.001 frequency.

The TCR comes from a man in his late teens or twenties with Graves' hyperthyroidism. J is TRBJ2-7 and V is TRBV28; weak D call: TRBD1 (5 bases). The sample taken for sequencing was blood. The CDR3 nucleotides read TGTGCCAGCAGTTTAAGGACCTTTGTAGGGGACGAGCAGTACTTC. Amino acids: CASSLRTFVGDEQYF.